This TCR beta chain was sequenced for a study of blood T cell repertoires in COVID-19. Study information: Sources were T cells, B-cell-depleted T cells, or PBMCs; the material itself was cDNA or gDNA.

Seattle participants joined during active infection and were tracked over time. Profiling relied on immunoSEQ multiplex PCR, and the TCRdb table lists in-frame clones only, not all of them. Of nearly 350,000 clones detected, over 80% appear once; the ten largest clones hold around 6%. The CDR3 runs 14 residues. Unmatched junction bases numbered 8, after V lost 3 bases and J lost 7 bases. Germline assignment: CDR1 SNHLY and CDR2 FYNNEI. The chain joins TRBV2 to TRBJ1-2, with 7 bases identical to TRBD1. The TCR was taken from a woman between 50 and 59 years old with COVID-19, enrolled during active disease. Sample: peripheral blood. The CDR3 nucleotides read TGTGCCAGCAGTGATAGGGGGCTCCATCTTGGCTACACCTTC. Amino acids: CASSDRGLHLGYTF.